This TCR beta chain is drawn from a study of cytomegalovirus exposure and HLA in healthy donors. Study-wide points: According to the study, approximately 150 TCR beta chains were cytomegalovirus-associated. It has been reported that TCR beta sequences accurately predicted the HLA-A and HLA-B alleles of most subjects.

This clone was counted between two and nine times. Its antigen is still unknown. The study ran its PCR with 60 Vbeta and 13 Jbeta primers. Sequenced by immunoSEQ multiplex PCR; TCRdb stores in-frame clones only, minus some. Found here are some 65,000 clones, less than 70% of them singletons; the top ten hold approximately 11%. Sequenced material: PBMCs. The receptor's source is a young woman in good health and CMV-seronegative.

CDR3 loop: CASSQASRTSGGFGRAKNIQYF. CDR3 coding DNA: TGCGCCAGCAGCCAAGCTAGTCGGACTAGCGGGGGGTTCGGGAGGGCCAAAAACATTCAGTACTTC. The chain joins TRBV4-1 to TRBJ2-4; 14 bases fit TRBD2. CDR1 and CDR2 (germline): MGHRA, YSYEKL. This CDR3 contains 22 residues. V was pared by 1 base and J by 1 base, with 15 bases of the junction left unmatched.